Below, one T cell receptor (beta chain) is given with its context. Assay: immunoSEQ multiplex PCR; the TCRdb copy retains only in-frame clones and omits some. The sample lists 150,000 to 200,000 clones, around four fifths seen once, with about 4.6% in the top ten. The data were obtained in a study of blood T cell repertoires in COVID-19. Looking at the study overall: Samples taken during acute and convalescent COVID-19 were collected in the United States, Italy and Spain. The analysed material was cDNA or gDNA that came from T cells, B-cell-depleted T cells, or PBMCs.

Enrolled through a virtual design, the participants were between 18 and 89 years of age and came from 24 US areas. Recovery meant two consecutive negative NP/OP PCR tests, professional clearance, or resolved symptoms. Germline values: CDR1 LNHDA, CDR2 SQIVND (reference sequence). Trimming cost V 5 bases and J 6 bases, with 5 bases left between them. This CDR3 contains 11 residues. This rearrangement joins TRBV19 to TRBJ2-1; D is unclear. Sample: PBMCs or T cells enriched from blood (not recorded which). The receptor was isolated from a woman between 45 and 65 years old who had recovered from COVID-19. The CDR3 here is CASSAINEQFF. The CDR3 DNA is TGTGCCAGTAGTGCGATCAATGAGCAGTTCTTC. Variable domain in full (rest from reference TRBV19 and TRBJ2-1): DGGITQSPKYLFRKEGQNVTLSCEQNLNHDAMYWYRQDPGQGLRLIYYSQIVNDFQKGDIAEGYSVSREKKESFPLTVTSAQKNPTAFYLCASSAINEQFFGPGTRLTVL.